Presented here are 31 T cell receptor beta chains from one specimen sequenced in a study of T cells in Graves' hyperthyroidism and ophthalmopathy. RNA transcripts yielded amplified TCR beta CDR3 regions. The HTBI primer set drove a first-round RT-PCR of the TCR CDR3. TCRdb reprocessed the multiplex PCR reads via MiXCR and lists one record per CDR3 protein. The table lists 75,000 to 100,000 distinct CDR3 sequences, 51% of them singletons. The sample was blood. Every receptor here comes from a middle-aged woman with Graves' hyperthyroidism.

This clonotype has at least ten counts. This sequence joins TRBV5-1 and TRBJ1-1; D perhaps matches TRBD1 (5 bases). The CDR3 extends over 12 amino acids. CDR1 and CDR2 (germline): SGHRS, YFSETQ. Trimming shortened V by 3 bases and J by 5 bases, and 8 bases separated the two germline ends. The CDR3 protein is CASSWPGTEAFF. Written as DNA, the CDR3 is TGCGCCAGCAGCTGGCCAGGGACTGAAGCTTTCTTT.

J is TRBJ1-2 and V is TRBV20-1; 9 bases match TRBD1. Germline V gives CDR1 DFQATT, CDR2 SNEGSKA (reference sequence). The J segment lost 9 bases and the V segment lost 5 bases, leaving 13 bases of the junction unmatched. The CDR3 runs to 14 residues. CDR3 residues: CSASGQGGSFRYTF. The CDR3 region has the DNA TGCAGTGCTTCGGGACAGGGAGGCTCCTTTCGCTACACCTTC.

This sequence joins TRBV29-1 and TRBJ2-6; 7 bases fit TRBD1. From germline, CDR1 is SQVTM and CDR2 ANQGSEA. V shed 3 bases, J shed 0 bases, and the junction held 5 bases outside the gene matches. The CDR3 is made up of 16 amino acids. CDR3 protein: CSVEETGSSGANVLTF. The DNA of the CDR3 is TGCAGCGTTGAGGAGACAGGGAGCTCTGGGGCCAACGTCCTGACTTTC. The complete variable domain, with remaining parts taken from reference TRBV29-1 and TRBJ2-6, reads SAVISQKPSRDICQRGTSLTIQCQVDSQVTMMFWYRQQPGQSLTLIATANQGSEATYESGFVIDKFPISRPNLTFSTLTVSNMSPEDSSIYLCSVEETGSSGANVLTFGAGSRLTVL.

This clonotype was seen ten or more times. This chain joins TRBV7-2 and TRBJ2-5; no reliable D call. Germline-derived CDR1 and CDR2 are SGHTA and FQGNSA. V was cut by 5 bases and J by 1 base, with 8 bases left in between. This CDR3 is 13 amino acids long. As DNA, the CDR3 is TGTGCCAGCAGCACCCGGTCCCAAGAGACCCAGTACTTC. It translates to CASSTRSQETQYF.

This clonotype was seen once. The chain couples TRBV15 to TRBJ1-1, with D tentatively TRBD1 (6 bases). V lost 3 bases to trimming and J lost 7 bases, with 15 bases between them. This CDR3 comprises 14 residues. The V gene's germline CDR1 is LNHNV and CDR2 YYDKDF (reference sequence). The CDR3 bases are TGTGCCACCAGCAGCTATCTCCCGGACAGTGAAGCTTTCTTT. Protein sequence: CATSSYLPDSEAFF.

The chain couples TRBV2 to TRBJ2-6, with 7 bases that match TRBD1. CDR3 length: 18 residues. Germline V gene data show CDR1 as SNHLY and CDR2 as FYNNEI. V was clipped by 5 bases and J by 0 bases; unmatched bases: 10. The DNA for the CDR3 is TGTGCCAGCAGTCCGCGCCAGGGGACAGCCTCTGGGGCCAACGTCCTGACTTTC. Amino acids: CASSPRQGTASGANVLTF.

This clonotype was recorded many times. This chain links TRBV5-1 with TRBJ1-5; no clear D gene. V lost 4 bases and J lost 7, with 6 bases in between. Germline CDR1 SGHRS, CDR2 YFSETQ. This CDR3 is built from 11 residues. For the CDR3, the DNA is TGCGCCAGCAGCCCGGGACAGCCCCAGCATTTT. Protein sequence: CASSPGQPQHF.

This chain uses TRBV15 with TRBJ1-5; D perhaps matches TRBD1 (5 bases). The CDR3 runs to 14 residues. V was cut by 3 bases and J by 7 bases, with 13 bases left in between. Per the germline V gene, CDR1 is LNHNV and CDR2 is YYDKDF (reference sequence). CDR3 nucleotide sequence: TGTGCCACCAGCAGTGAGGGGACGAGGCAGCCCCAGCATTTT. Amino acid sequence: CATSSEGTRQPQHF. Complete variable domain (other parts from reference TRBV15 and TRBJ1-5): DAMVIQNPRYQVTQFGKPVTLSCSQTLNHNVMYWYQQKSSQAPKLLFHYYDKDFNNEADTPDNFQSRRPNTSFCFLDIRSPGLGDTAMYLCATSSEGTRQPQHFGDGTRLSIL.

This clonotype has at least ten counts. The rearrangement links TRBV6-5 to TRBJ2-2; maybe TRBD2 (5 bases). V lost 6 bases to trimming and J lost 0 bases, with 8 bases between them. Per germline, CDR1 MNHEY and CDR2 SVGAGI. This CDR3 comprises 14 residues. CDR3 sequence: CASRILANTGELFF. Here the CDR3 DNA reads TGTGCCAGCAGGATACTAGCGAACACCGGGGAGCTGTTTTTT.

This clonotype was detected once. The junction and the germline gene differ at one end; a read error may be behind it. This chain connects TRBV7-7 to TRBJ1-4; TRBD1 matches at 11 bases. The CDR3 consists of 17 residues. CDR1 is SSHAT and CDR2 is FNYEAQ in the germline V gene (reference sequence). The CDR3 nucleotides read TGTGCCAGCAGCTGGGACAGGGGGTGCGCAACTAATGAAAAATTGTTTTTT. Protein product: CASSWDRGCATNEKLFF.

V usage is TRBV10-3 and J usage is TRBJ2-3, with TRBD1 as a possible D gene (5 bases). Per the germline V gene, CDR1 is ENHRY and CDR2 is SYGVKD. The CDR3 covers 15 residues. V lost 0 bases to trimming and J lost 1 base, with 8 bases between them. The DNA for the CDR3 is TGTGCCATCAGTGAGTCGGGGCGTGGCACAGATACGCAGTATTTT. It yields the protein CAISESGRGTDTQYF.

This rearrangement joins TRBV2 to TRBJ1-2; 7 bases match TRBD1. There are 15 residues in the CDR3. Germline loops: CDR1 SNHLY, CDR2 FYNNEI. J gave up 4 bases and V 7 bases, and 12 bases lay outside the gene matches. Here the CDR3 DNA reads TGTGCCAGCACCCTCGACAGGGAGGACGCCTATGGCTACACCTTC. This gives the protein CASTLDREDAYGYTF.

The CDR3 DNA reads as TGTGCCAGCGGGCTTGGGCGGGCCTCTGGGGCCAACGTCCTGACTTTC. Residues: CASGLGRASGANVLTF. The chain couples TRBV2 to TRBJ2-6; TRBD2 might be the D (5 bases). V was pared by 8 bases and J by 0 bases, with 14 bases between. The length of the CDR3 is 16 residues. Per the germline V gene, CDR1 is SNHLY and CDR2 is FYNNEI.

This clonotype was observed a few times. The rearrangement uses TRBV7-3 and TRBJ1-6, with D uncertain. Trimming took off 3 bases at V and 10 bases at J, with 13 bases between the two ends. The CDR3 extends over 14 amino acids. Germline V gene sequence: CDR1 SGHTA, CDR2 FQGTGA. The CDR3 DNA reads TGTGCCAGCAGCTTTCGGCGTGTGGGGTCACCCCTCCACTTT. Translation gives CASSFRRVGSPLHF.

This clonotype was recorded at least ten times. The chain combines TRBV5-4 with TRBJ2-3, with D tentatively TRBD2 (6 bases). CDR1 SGHNT and CDR2 YYREEE come from the germline V gene (reference sequence). This CDR3 has 13 amino acids. Trimming took off 1 base at V and 7 bases at J, with 10 bases between the two ends. The CDR3 is CASSLSGGNTQYF. The CDR3 DNA reads TGTGCCAGCAGCTTGTCCGGCGGGAATACGCAGTATTTT. Based on the CDR3 plus reference TRBV5-4 and TRBJ2-3, the full variable domain is ETGVTQSPTHLIKTRGQQVTLRCSSQSGHNTVSWYQQALGQGPQFIFQYYREEENGRGNFPPRFSGLQFPNYSSELNVNALELDDSALYLCASSLSGGNTQYFGPGTRLTVL.

This clonotype was counted between two and nine times. The CDR3: CSLSPGEPQHF. CDR3 in DNA: TGCAGCTTGTCACCAGGGGAGCCCCAGCATTTT. J is TRBJ1-5 and V is TRBV29-1; a weak D match, TRBD1 (6 bases). The V end lost 8 bases, the J end lost 8 bases, and 13 bases lay between the germline ends. Germline V gene sequence: CDR1 SQVTM, CDR2 ANQGSEA. The CDR3 has 11 residues. Filled out from reference TRBV29-1 and TRBJ1-5, the complete variable domain reads SAVISQKPSRDICQRGTSLTIQCQVDSQVTMMFWYRQQPGQSLTLIATANQGSEATYESGFVIDKFPISRPNLTFSTLTVSNMSPEDSSIYLCSLSPGEPQHFGDGTRLSIL.

This clonotype was seen at least ten times. V is TRBV7-2 and J is TRBJ1-2; D gene unclear. The CDR3 is 12 residues long. From germline, CDR1 is SGHTA and CDR2 FQGNSA. Between the trimmed V and J ends, which lost 8 bases and 7 bases, there was a span of 14 bases. This chain's CDR3 is CASSPGWGGYTF. In DNA form, the CDR3 reads TGTGCCAGCTCACCCGGCTGGGGTGGCTACACCTTC.

This clonotype was picked up one time. The CDR3 coding sequence is TGTGCCACCAGCCCCCGAGGGGCGAGAGGCTACACCATATATTTT. Protein product: CATSPRGARGYTIYF. The gene calls are TRBV15 and TRBJ1-3; maybe TRBD1 (5 bases). This CDR3 spans 15 amino acids. The germline V gene encodes CDR1 LNHNV and CDR2 YYDKDF (reference sequence). With 5 bases removed from V and 8 bases from J, the gap between germline ends came to 19 bases.

Of note for this clonotype: The junction does not match germline at one end; this may be a read error. This chain's CDR3 is CATSDSGTVRQPQHF. As DNA, the CDR3 is TGTGCCACCAGTGACTCGGGGACGGTGCGGCAGCCCCAGCATTTT. The gene calls are TRBV10-3 and TRBJ1-5, with D possibly matching TRBD1 (5 bases). From germline, CDR1 is ENHRY and CDR2 SYGVKD. There are 15 residues in the CDR3.

This clonotype came up once. The chain uses TRBV7-2 and TRBJ1-5; unclear D gene. Germline V CDR1 and CDR2: SGHTA, FQGNSA. CDR3 size: 15 residues. Trimming removed 5 bases from V and 3 bases from J, with 14 bases in between. The CDR3 loop reads CASSLSGNHNQPQHF. The CDR3 nucleotides are TGTGCCAGCAGCCTCTCCGGGAACCACAATCAGCCCCAGCATTTT.

The rearrangement links TRBV5-8 to TRBJ1-4; D remains ambiguous. Germline V gives CDR1 SGHTS, CDR2 YDEGEE. Trimming shortened V by 3 bases and J by 8 bases, and 17 bases separated the two germline ends. The CDR3 has 15 amino acids. This chain's CDR3 is CASSYAIDGEEKLFF. The CDR3 coding sequence is TGTGCCAGCAGCTACGCGATCGATGGGGAGGAAAAACTGTTTTTT.

The chain is built from TRBV5-1 and TRBJ1-4, with TRBD1 as a possible D gene (6 bases). The CDR3 spans 15 residues. Trimming took 1 base from V and 8 from J, leaving 15 bases between them. In germline, CDR1 is SGHRS, CDR2 YFSETQ. CDR3 in amino acids: CASSLKQGGREKLFF. The CDR3 DNA reads as TGCGCCAGCAGCTTGAAACAGGGAGGTCGAGAAAAACTGTTTTTT.

At least ten counts were recorded for this clonotype. V usage is TRBV7-2 and J usage is TRBJ2-5; D may be TRBD2 (6 bases). Per germline, CDR1 SGHTA and CDR2 FQGNSA. The ends were cut back, 6 bases at V and 5 bases at J, with 19 bases in the middle. The CDR3 contains 15 residues. CDR3 in amino acids: CASSDTSPGPETQYF. The CDR3 DNA reads TGTGCCAGCAGTGACACTAGCCCAGGGCCGGAGACCCAGTACTTC.

This rearrangement joins TRBV29-1 to TRBJ2-7; D is unresolved. Germline CDR1 reads SQVTM; CDR2 reads ANQGSEA. CDR3 length equals 12 residues. Deletions cut 8 bases from V and 3 bases from J, with 14 bases between. The CDR3 bases are TGCAGCTTATTGCCTAGGAGCTACGAGCAGTACTTC. This encodes CSLLPRSYEQYF.

The gene calls are TRBV9 and TRBJ1-6; 11 bases match TRBD1. The CDR3 sequence is 17 residues long. The V and J ends lost 7 bases and 5 bases, in that order; junction bases with no gene match: 11. Germline CDR1 reads SGDLS; CDR2 reads YYNGEE. CDR3 sequence: CASSPIGQGANNSPLHF. CDR3 DNA sequence: TGTGCCAGCTCACCAATTGGACAGGGGGCCAATAATTCACCCCTCCACTTT.

This clonotype was detected ten times or more. The rearrangement joins TRBV28 to TRBJ1-2; D possibly corresponds to TRBD1 (5 bases). Germline values: CDR1 MDHEN, CDR2 SYDVKM. CDR3 size: 14 residues. Trimming took off 2 bases at V and 8 bases at J, with 15 bases between the two ends. CDR3: CASSLGQSVYGYTF. The CDR3 DNA follows: TGTGCCAGCAGTTTAGGACAAAGCGTCTACGGCTACACCTTC.

This clonotype was counted a few times. This rearrangement joins TRBV25-1 to TRBJ1-1; D is unresolved. This CDR3 has 13 amino acids. The V end lost 8 bases, the J end lost 1 base, and 11 bases lay between the germline ends. Germline V gene sequence: CDR1 MGHDK, CDR2 SYGVNS. The CDR3 spells CASLGGRNTEAFF. In DNA form, the CDR3 reads TGTGCCAGCTTAGGCGGACGGAACACTGAAGCTTTCTTT. The variable domain in full, completed from reference TRBV25-1 and TRBJ1-1, reads EADIYQTPRYLVIGTGKKITLECSQTMGHDKMYWYQQDPGMELHLIHYSYGVNSTEKGDLSSESTVSRIRTEHFPLTLESARPSHTSQYLCASLGGRNTEAFFGQGTRLTVV.

This clonotype has just one count. The V and J genes are TRBV15 and TRBJ2-7; tentatively, D is TRBD2 (7 bases). Germline CDR1 reads LNHNV; CDR2 reads YYDKDF (reference sequence). CDR3 length equals 14 residues. Trimming removed 0 bases from V and 5 bases from J, with 11 bases in between. The CDR3 protein is CATSRDGGADEQYF. The DNA of the CDR3 is TGTGCCACCAGCAGAGATGGGGGGGCGGACGAGCAGTACTTC.

The V gene is TRBV2, the J gene TRBJ1-6; perhaps TRBD1 as D (5 bases). CDR3 length: 15 amino acids. Germline CDR1 and CDR2: SNHLY and FYNNEI. V gave up 2 bases and J gave up 8 bases, with 13 bases separating them. The CDR3 sequence is CASSERTREYSPLHF. The CDR3 coding sequence is TGTGCCAGCAGTGAACGGACAAGAGAGTATTCACCCCTCCACTTT.

The table lists this clonotype with many counts. The rearrangement uses TRBV20-1 and TRBJ1-5; D is ambiguous. V lost 0 bases, J lost 5 bases, and 14 bases lay in between. Looked up from germline, CDR1 is DFQATT and CDR2 is SNEGSKA (reference sequence). The CDR3 contains 15 residues. The CDR3 loop is CSARDLPRRDQPQHF. The CDR3 nucleotides read TGCAGTGCTAGAGATCTCCCCAGGAGGGATCAGCCCCAGCATTTT.

This clonotype was seen just once. The genes are TRBV7-9 and TRBJ2-5, with D possibly matching TRBD1 (6 bases). The V gene lost 7 bases and the J gene lost 4 bases, with 13 bases spanning the gap. Germline CDR1 SEHNR, CDR2 FQNEAQ (reference sequence). There are 13 residues in the CDR3. The CDR3 region is CASNGQPAETQYF. The CDR3 DNA reads TGTGCCAGCAACGGACAGCCAGCAGAGACCCAGTACTTC.